Below, 24 T cell receptor beta chains from the same sample are listed, as sequenced in a study of memory CD4+ T cells and cytomegalovirus serostatus. The sort gate was single viable CD3+CD4+CD8-CD45RO+ cells for memory CD4+ T cells. The assay was immunoSEQ multiplex PCR, and TCRdb's table has in-frame clones only and misses some. This table holds about 43,000 clones, 60% to 80% found once. The sample consisted of memory CD4+ T cells from blood. The receptors were gathered from an adult in good health and CMV-seronegative.

The chain employs TRBV7-6 and TRBJ2-4, with TRBD2 matching 12 bases. V lost 6 bases, J lost 6 bases, and 24 bases stayed unmatched. Per germline, CDR1 SGHVS and CDR2 FNYEAQ. CDR3 length: 21 amino acids. The CDR3, as DNA: TGTGCCAGCAGATTGGAGACGGGACAGCGGACTAGCGGGGCGGACGGAAACATTCAGTACTTC. Translating it yields CASRLETGQRTSGADGNIQYF.

Here the CDR3 reads CASSYSNSGGGNEQFF. CDR3 DNA: TGTGCCAGCAGTTACTCGAATAGCGGGGGTGGCAATGAGCAGTTCTTC. The chain has TRBV6-8 and TRBJ2-1, with TRBD2 matching over 9 bases. CDR3 length equals 16 residues. Germline assignment: CDR1 MNHGY and CDR2 SAAAGT. Unmatched junction bases numbered 6, after V lost 0 bases and J lost 6 bases.

The chain employs TRBV28 and TRBJ2-7; D uncertain. Germline values: CDR1 MDHEN, CDR2 SYDVKM. This CDR3 region has 13 residues. Trimming removed 2 bases from V and 2 bases from J, with 7 bases in between. CDR3 DNA sequence: TGTGCCAGCAGTTTAGGAACTCCCTACGAGCAGTACTTC. Protein: CASSLGTPYEQYF.

The chain uses TRBV6-1 and TRBJ1-3; unclear D gene. Trimming left V 8 bases short and J 4 bases short, with 18 bases between. From germline, CDR1 is MNHNS and CDR2 SASEGT. CDR3 size: 15 residues. As DNA, the CDR3 is TGTGCCAGCTCCGTAGGATTTATGTTGGGAAACACCATATATTTT. This encodes CASSVGFMLGNTIYF.

V is TRBV27 and J is TRBJ2-7; TRBD1 matches 10 bases. Germline V gene lookup returns CDR1 MNHEY and CDR2 SMNVEV (reference sequence). This CDR3 is built from 14 residues. Trimming removed 6 bases from V and 7 bases from J; junction bases left unmatched: 9. CDR3 amino acids: CASRRQGAVGEQYF. The CDR3 nucleotides are TGTGCCAGCAGACGACAGGGGGCAGTGGGGGAGCAGTACTTC.

The rearrangement uses TRBV27 and TRBJ1-1; tentative D call: TRBD1 (6 bases). Germline V CDR1 and CDR2: MNHEY, SMNVEV (reference sequence). V lost 6 bases and J lost 0, with 14 bases in between. CDR3 length: 15 amino acids. The CDR3 spells CASSRTGTLNTEAFF. For the CDR3, the DNA is TGTGCCAGCAGCCGTACCGGGACACTGAACACTGAAGCTTTCTTT.

This sequence joins TRBV18 and TRBJ2-7; 8 positions agree with TRBD1. This CDR3 comprises 15 residues. The V gene end was trimmed by 1 base and the J gene end by 2 bases; junction bases not matched to a gene: 4. Germline V gene data show CDR1 as KGHSH and CDR2 as LQKENI. The CDR3 DNA follows: TGTGCCAGCTCACCACAGACAGGGGCGACCTACGAGCAGTACTTC. It codes for CASSPQTGATYEQYF.

This clone was counted only a few times. The rearrangement joins TRBV5-1 to TRBJ1-1; D not resolved. V shed 5 bases and J shed 7 bases, with 12 bases lying between them. The CDR3 runs 12 residues. Germline CDR1 is SGHRS and CDR2 is YFSETQ. DNA of the CDR3: TGCGCCAGCAGGGGTTTGGCCTTTGAAGCTTTCTTT. This codes for CASRGLAFEAFF.

This clone appeared a few times. This chain uses TRBV6-5 with TRBJ1-1, with 7 bases that match TRBD1. Losses at the gene ends were 6 bases for V and 5 bases for J; bases not matched to a gene: 6. The germline V gene encodes CDR1 MNHEY and CDR2 SVGAGI. CDR3 length: 13 residues. The CDR3 spells CASRDGTVTEAFF. The CDR3 DNA reads TGTGCCAGCAGGGACGGGACAGTTACTGAAGCTTTCTTT.

This clone was recorded once. The J gene is TRBJ1-1, the V gene TRBV4-3; unclear D gene. Trimming removed 2 bases at V and 1 base at J, with 11 bases between. The germline V gene has CDR1 LGHNA and CDR2 YSLEER. CDR3 length: 15 amino acids. In DNA form, the CDR3 reads TGCGCCAGCAGCCAATCAGTGGCAGCGAACACTGAAGCTTTCTTT. It encodes CASSQSVAANTEAFF.

The J gene is TRBJ2-5, the V gene TRBV7-9; D may be TRBD1 or TRBD2 (5 bases each). V gave up 4 bases and J gave up 1 base, with 13 bases separating them. Germline CDR1 is SEHNR and CDR2 is FQNEAQ (reference sequence). This CDR3 has 15 amino acids. CDR3 in DNA: TGTGCCAGCAGCTCGATCGGGGACGCCCAAGAGACCCAGTACTTC. It codes for CASSSIGDAQETQYF.

The J gene is TRBJ1-2, the V gene TRBV18, with D possibly being TRBD1 (5 bases). Germline V gene lookup returns CDR1 KGHSH and CDR2 LQKENI. V was cut by 2 bases and J by 1 base, with 8 bases left in between. CDR3 length: 14 residues. CDR3 sequence (DNA): TGTGCCAGCTCACCAGGGGGACGTAACTATGGCTACACCTTC. Protein product: CASSPGGRNYGYTF.

The gene calls are TRBV14 and TRBJ2-1; D perhaps matches TRBD2 (5 bases). The germline gives CDR1 SGHDN, CDR2 FVKESK. The CDR3 is 13 amino acids. V lost 0 bases and J 9 bases, leaving 9 bases between the germline ends. CDR3 coding DNA: TGTGCCAGCAGCCAAGAAAGGAGGACTGAGCAGTTCTTC. It encodes CASSQERRTEQFF. Full variable domain (missing parts from reference TRBV14 and TRBJ2-1): EAGVTQFPSHSVIEKGQTVTLRCDPISGHDNLYWYRRVMGKEIKFLLHFVKESKQDESGMPNNRFLAERTGGTYSTLKVQPAELEDSGVYFCASSQERRTEQFFGPGTRLTVL.

In this sample, this clone turned up a few times. The rearrangement uses TRBV5-1 and TRBJ2-2, with D tentatively TRBD1 (6 bases). Germline CDR1 SGHRS, CDR2 YFSETQ. CDR3 size: 13 residues. V shed 9 bases and J shed 2 bases, with 11 bases lying between them. CDR3 sequence reads: CATRGPNTGELFF. CDR3 nucleotide sequence: TGCGCCACCAGGGGCCCTAACACCGGGGAGCTGTTTTTT.

The rearrangement uses TRBV4-1 and TRBJ2-3; 13 positions agree with TRBD2. V was clipped by 2 bases and J by 4 bases; unmatched bases: 6. The CDR3 covers 17 residues. The germline CDR1 and CDR2 sequences are MGHRA and YSYEKL. In DNA, the CDR3 is TGCGCCAGCAGCCAAACTAGCGGGGGGGCTGGGGCAGATACGCAGTATTTT. It encodes CASSQTSGGAGADTQYF.

V gene TRBV2 combines with J gene TRBJ1-5; D is unclear. V was shortened by 7 bases and J by 5 bases, with 12 bases between the two germline ends. The CDR3 covers 13 residues. Germline V gene lookup returns CDR1 SNHLY and CDR2 FYNNEI. The CDR3 spells CASKKERDQPQHF. The CDR3 region has the DNA TGTGCCAGCAAGAAAGAAAGGGATCAGCCCCAGCATTTT.

The rearrangement links TRBV6-1 to TRBJ2-7; possibly TRBD1 for D (6 bases). The V gene's germline CDR1 is MNHNS and CDR2 SASEGT. Trimming removed 8 bases from V and 5 bases from J, with 16 bases in between. The CDR3 is 13 amino acids. The CDR3, as DNA: TGTGCCAGCCGGGACACGGGTCAGGACGAGCAGTACTTC. Its protein product is CASRDTGQDEQYF.

The chain carries TRBV7-9 and TRBJ2-7; 12 nucleotides agree with TRBD1. This CDR3 has 15 residues. With V trimmed by 4 bases and J by 7 bases, 8 bases remained unmatched. Germline CDR1 is SEHNR and CDR2 is FQNEAQ (reference sequence). CDR3 amino acids: CASSSPGQGAREQYF. Here the CDR3 DNA reads TGTGCCAGCAGCTCCCCGGGACAGGGGGCTAGAGAGCAGTACTTC.

The table lists this clone with a count of one. The junction departs from the called germline gene at one end, perhaps through a read error. At the DNA level, this CDR3 is encoded by other sequences in the same sample as well. The gene calls are TRBV10-2 and TRBJ2-7; 12 nucleotides align to TRBD2. Germline V CDR1 and CDR2: WSHSY, SAAADI. This CDR3 contains 15 residues. CDR3: CASSELAGGSYEQYF. The CDR3 bases are TGCGCCAGCAGTGAACTAGCGGGGGGTTCCTACGAGCAGTACTTT.

This clone was picked up a small number of times. The chain joins TRBV6-5 to TRBJ2-5; 9 bases align to TRBD1. V shed 2 bases, J shed 5 bases, and the junction held 6 bases outside the gene matches. This CDR3 is built from 15 residues. Germline CDR1 reads MNHEY; CDR2 reads SVGAGI. CDR3 coding DNA: TGTGCCAGCAGTTACGACAGGGGACAGGGTGAGACCCAGTACTTC. As protein: CASSYDRGQGETQYF.

The chain joins TRBV7-9 to TRBJ1-4; 8 bases are shared with TRBD1. Germline CDR1 and CDR2: SEHNR and FQNEAQ (reference sequence). Unmatched junction bases numbered 9, after V lost 4 bases and J lost 8 bases. There are 15 residues in the CDR3. The CDR3 is CASSSSQGAREKLFF. The CDR3 DNA reads TGTGCCAGCAGCTCGAGTCAGGGGGCGCGGGAAAAACTGTTTTTT.

V is TRBV25-1 and J is TRBJ2-6; no clear D gene. The V end was cut by 6 bases, the J end by 2 bases, with 5 bases between. The CDR3 contains 13 residues. Germline V gene lookup returns CDR1 MGHDK and CDR2 SYGVNS. CDR3 sequence reads: CASSITGANVLTF. The DNA for the CDR3 is TGTGCCAGCAGCATAACTGGGGCCAACGTCCTGACTTTC. The whole variable domain, remainder taken from reference TRBV25-1 and TRBJ2-6, is EADIYQTPRYLVIGTGKKITLECSQTMGHDKMYWYQQDPGMELHLIHYSYGVNSTEKGDLSSESTVSRIRTEHFPLTLESARPSHTSQYLCASSITGANVLTFGAGSRLTVL.

The gene calls are TRBV15 and TRBJ2-5; 8 bases match TRBD2. CDR3 length equals 16 residues. Germline assignment: CDR1 LNHNV and CDR2 YYDKDF (reference sequence). Trimming removed 1 base from V and 2 bases from J; junction bases left unmatched: 6. CDR3 loop: CATSRGPAGVQETQYF. The CDR3 DNA follows: TGTGCCACCAGCAGAGGACCAGCGGGGGTGCAAGAGACCCAGTACTTC.

The chain uses TRBV7-9 and TRBJ1-1, with 10 positions matching TRBD1. Germline V gives CDR1 SEHNR, CDR2 FQNEAQ (reference sequence). The CDR3 is 16 residues long. J lost 7 bases, V lost 1 base, and 9 bases had no gene match. CDR3 region: CASSLETWGQGNEAFF. The CDR3, as DNA: TGTGCCAGCAGCTTAGAAACCTGGGGACAGGGGAATGAAGCTTTCTTT.